The clone carrying this TCR beta chain has only a few counts. Each CDR3 protein is one row after TCRdb ran MiXCR on the RT-PCR reads. The profile shows around 700,000 distinct CDR3 sequences, about 14% of them singletons. CDR3 length equals 15 residues. Germline trimming cut 8 bases from V and 9 bases from J; bases unmatched to any gene: 15. CDR1 MNHEY and CDR2 SVGEGT come from the germline V gene. The J gene is TRBJ1-5, the V gene TRBV6-2 or TRBV6-3, with 8 bases lining up with TRBD1. Sequences were obtained from memory CD4+ T cells from blood. This receptor was identified in a female donor in good health, serving as a healthy control. The CDR3 nucleotides read TGTGCCAGCCGAGACCCGGGACAGGTATTCCGGCCCCAGCATTTT. It is translated as CASRDPGQVFRPQHF.